This TCR beta chain appears in the sequencing data of a study of blood T cell repertoires in COVID-19. Study in general: Collection of acute and convalescent COVID-19 samples took place in the United States, Italy and Spain. The analysed material was cDNA or gDNA that came from T cells, B-cell-depleted T cells, or PBMCs.

This clone was observed a handful of times. How the authors handled the data: Estimation of nucleated cell counts relied on the amplification of reference gene primers. Generated by immunoSEQ multiplex PCR, the TCRdb table keeps only in-frame clones and is missing some. D and trimming come from the DNA, and the V and J calls and clone size come from that table. The repertoire has some 130,000 clones, around 88% of them found once; the top ten carry about 2.5%. Germline assignment: CDR1 SGHAT and CDR2 FQNNGV. This CDR3 has 13 amino acids. Trimming left V 0 bases short and J 8 bases short, with 10 bases between. Participant reports of clinical history set cohort assignment.

This chain connects TRBV11-2 to TRBJ1-2; no reliable D call. Material for sequencing was PBMCs or T cells enriched from blood (not recorded which). The receptor was isolated from a woman aged 45-65 years who had recovered from COVID-19. The CDR3 region is CASSLEERAGYTF. The DNA of the CDR3 is TGTGCCAGCAGCTTAGAGGAGAGGGCAGGCTACACCTTC.